Reported below is one T cell receptor (beta chain). The antigen is unknown. The entry originates in a study of response to subunit inactivated influenza vaccine. Broader study findings: Every seasonal influenza vaccination brings in few new T cells, the authors suggested.

V lost 1 base and J lost 3, with 11 bases in between. In germline, CDR1 is SGHKS, CDR2 YYEKEE (reference sequence). The CDR3 runs to 15 residues. TCRdb passed the RT-PCR reads through MiXCR, listing each CDR3 protein once. This table holds hundreds of thousands of distinct CDR3 sequences, roughly 13% found once. The TCR was taken from a man between 50 and 59 years old who received an inactivated influenza vaccine. Sequenced material: PBMCs from blood, taken more than 35 days after vaccination. The chain links TRBV5-5 to TRBJ1-5; D is possibly TRBD1 (6 bases). The DNA for the CDR3 is TGTGCCAGCAGCTTGTTCACGGGGGCCAATCAGCCCCAGCATTTT. This codes for CASSLFTGANQPQHF. Full variable domain (remainder filled in from reference TRBV5-5 and TRBJ1-5): DAGVTQSPTHLIKTRGQQVTLRCSPISGHKSVSWYQQVLGQGPQFIFQYYEKEERGRGNFPDRFSARQFPNYSSELNVNALLLGDSALYLCASSLFTGANQPQHFGDGTRLSIL.